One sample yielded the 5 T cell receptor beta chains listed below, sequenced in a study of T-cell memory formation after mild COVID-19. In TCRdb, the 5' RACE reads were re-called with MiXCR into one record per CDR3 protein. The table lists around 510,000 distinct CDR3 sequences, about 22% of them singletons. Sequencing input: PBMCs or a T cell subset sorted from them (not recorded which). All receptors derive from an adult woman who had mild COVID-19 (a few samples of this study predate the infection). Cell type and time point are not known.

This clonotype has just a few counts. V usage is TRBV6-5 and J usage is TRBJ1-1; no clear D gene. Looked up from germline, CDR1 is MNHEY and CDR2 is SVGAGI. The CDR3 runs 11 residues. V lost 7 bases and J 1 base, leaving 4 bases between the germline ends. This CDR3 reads CASKENTEAFF. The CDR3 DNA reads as TGTGCCAGCAAGGAGAACACTGAAGCTTTCTTT.

The chain's CDR3 is CAWTKAGTGAGEQYF. CDR3 bases: TGTGCCTGGACCAAGGCCGGGACAGGGGCGGGCGAGCAGTACTTC. This sequence joins TRBV30 and TRBJ2-7, with TRBD1 matching 10 bases. The CDR3 runs 15 residues. Germline CDR1 GTSNPN, CDR2 SVGIG (reference sequence). With 4 bases clipped from V and 6 bases from J, the junction kept 12 bases outside the gene matches.

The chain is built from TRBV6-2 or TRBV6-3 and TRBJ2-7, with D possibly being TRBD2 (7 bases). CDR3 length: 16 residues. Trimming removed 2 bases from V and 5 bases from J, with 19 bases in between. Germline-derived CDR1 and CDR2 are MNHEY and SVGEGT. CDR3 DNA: TGTGCCAGCAGTTACGGGGGGGGCCTGGAACGAGACGAGCAGTACTTC. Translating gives CASSYGGGLERDEQYF.

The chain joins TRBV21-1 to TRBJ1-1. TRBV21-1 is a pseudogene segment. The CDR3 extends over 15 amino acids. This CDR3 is CASSKGCQVNTEAFF. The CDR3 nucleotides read TGTGCCAGCAGCAAAGGTTGTCAGGTGAACACTGAAGCTTTCTTT.

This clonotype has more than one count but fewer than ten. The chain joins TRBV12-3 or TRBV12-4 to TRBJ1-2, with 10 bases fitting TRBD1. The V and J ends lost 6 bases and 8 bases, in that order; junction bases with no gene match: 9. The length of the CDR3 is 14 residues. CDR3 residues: CASSLDRGLGGYTF. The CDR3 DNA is TGTGCCAGCAGCCTCGACAGGGGGCTGGGGGGCTACACCTTC.